This entry describes one T cell receptor (beta chain). Antigen: not known. The germline V gene encodes CDR1 MDHEN and CDR2 SYDVKM. The V and J ends lost 6 bases and 7 bases respectively, with 18 bases between them. The CDR3 is 14 amino acids. The data derive from a study of T cell responses to AZD1222 COVID-19 vaccine. Study-wide findings and caveats: Dominant CD4 TCR responses targeted spike regions 160-218 and 743-854. It should be noted that donors were predominantly white British and more often female, and clonal diversity was possibly underestimated. Elevations in Spike-specific TCR breadth and depth followed administration of two AZD1222 doses. In the spike-specific TCR repertoire, nearly half reportedly target unmutated variant regions.

Using immunoSEQ multiplex PCR, the repertoire was profiled, and TCRdb retains in-frame clones only, with some absent. The sample includes 120,000 to 150,000 clones, 88% seen only once; the top ten take about 3.4%. The clonotype comes from an adult in good health. The sample consisted of peripheral blood, taken on day 0 of MenACWY control vaccination. The chain uses TRBV28 and TRBJ1-2; D is unclear. This CDR3 reads CASRPLGPQSGYTF. CDR3 in DNA: TGTGCCAGCAGACCCCTCGGGCCACAGAGTGGCTACACCTTC.